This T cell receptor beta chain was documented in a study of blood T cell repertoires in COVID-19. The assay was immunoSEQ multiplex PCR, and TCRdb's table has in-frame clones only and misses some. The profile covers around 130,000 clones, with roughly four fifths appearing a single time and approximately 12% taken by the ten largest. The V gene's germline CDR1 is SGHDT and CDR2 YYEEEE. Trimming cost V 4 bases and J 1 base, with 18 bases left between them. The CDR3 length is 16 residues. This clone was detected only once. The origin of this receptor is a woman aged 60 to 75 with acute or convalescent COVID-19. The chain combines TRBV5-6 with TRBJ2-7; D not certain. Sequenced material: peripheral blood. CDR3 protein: CASSIGLSSGSYEQYF. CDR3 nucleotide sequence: TGTGCCAGCAGCATCGGGTTGTCATCTGGATCCTACGAGCAGTACTTC.